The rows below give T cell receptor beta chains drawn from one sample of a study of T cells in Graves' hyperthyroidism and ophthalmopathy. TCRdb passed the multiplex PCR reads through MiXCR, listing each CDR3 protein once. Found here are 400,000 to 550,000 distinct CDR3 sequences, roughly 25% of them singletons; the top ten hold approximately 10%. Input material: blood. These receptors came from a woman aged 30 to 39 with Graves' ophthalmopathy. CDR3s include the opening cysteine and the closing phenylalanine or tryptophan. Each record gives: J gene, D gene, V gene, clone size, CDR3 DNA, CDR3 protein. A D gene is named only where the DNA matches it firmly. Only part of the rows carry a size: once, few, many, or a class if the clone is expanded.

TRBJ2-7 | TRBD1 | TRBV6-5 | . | TGTGCCAGCAGTTATGGGACAGGGGAGCAGTACTTC | CASSYGTGEQYF
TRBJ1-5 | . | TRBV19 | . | TGTGCCAGTAGATCCCCTCAGGACCAGCCCCAGCATTTT | CASRSPQDQPQHF
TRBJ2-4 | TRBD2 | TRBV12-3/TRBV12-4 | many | TGTGCCAGCAGTGTTTTAGCGGGGGCCTTAAACATTCAGTACTTC | CASSVLAGALNIQYF
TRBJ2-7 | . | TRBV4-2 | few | TGTGCCAGCAGCCAGACCCTGGGGGGGGGCATCTACGAGCAGTACTTC | CASSQTLGGGIYEQYF
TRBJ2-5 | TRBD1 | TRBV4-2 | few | TGTGCCAGCAGCCAAGGCACAGGGGGCGAGACCCAGTACTTC | CASSQGTGGETQYF
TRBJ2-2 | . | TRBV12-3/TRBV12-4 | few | TGTGCCAGCAGTATTAGGGGGTCCGGGGAGCTGTTTTTT | CASSIRGSGELFF
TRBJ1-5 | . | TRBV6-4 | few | TGTGCCAGCAGTGACGGAGAGCTCTGGGGGGCACGTCAGCCCCAGCATTTT | CASSDGELWGARQPQHF
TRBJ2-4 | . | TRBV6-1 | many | TGTGCCAGCAGCGAACCGGGGTTTGCCAAAAACATTCAGTACTTC | CASSEPGFAKNIQYF
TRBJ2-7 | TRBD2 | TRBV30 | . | TGTGCCTGGAGAAGGGCTAGCGGGGGGTTCGAGCAGTACTTC | CAWRRASGGFEQYF
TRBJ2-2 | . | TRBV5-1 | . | TGCGCCAGCAGCAGCAGAGAAGACGGGGAGCTGTTTTTT | CASSSREDGELFF
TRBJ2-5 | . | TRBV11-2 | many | TGTGCCAGCAGCTTAGATCTGTGGGGTGGGGAGACCCAGTACTTC | CASSLDLWGGETQYF
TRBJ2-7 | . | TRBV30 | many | TGTGCCTGGACCAGACTGGACACACCCTACGAGCAGTACTTC | CAWTRLDTPYEQYF
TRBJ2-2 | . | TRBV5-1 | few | TGCGCCAGCAGCTTGGGTGGGCCGAGCACCGGGGAGCTGTTTTTT | CASSLGGPSTGELFF